The clone carrying this T cell receptor beta chain is classed as medium-sized. These data originate in a study of spatial heterogeneity in lung cancer. Trimming took 2 bases from V and 0 from J, leaving 11 bases between them. This CDR3 is built from 15 residues. The germline gives CDR1 DFQATT, CDR2 SNEGSKA (reference sequence). Unique molecular identifiers tagged every individual TCR cDNA molecule. TCRdb called the 5' RACE reads again in MiXCR, with one record for every CDR3 protein. Of a few thousand distinct CDR3 sequences listed, 18% are singletons. Documented time point: sample taken at primary tumor resection. Unsorted whole RNA of tumor, nontumor lung or frozen PBMC was sequenced.

The sequencing here drew on PBMCs, taken at surgery. The V call is TRBV20-1, the J call TRBJ1-3, with D unclear. This TCR came from a male donor with early-stage non-small cell lung cancer. Written as DNA, the CDR3 is TGCAGTGCTAGACCCGGACGGAGCTCTGGAAACACCATATATTTT. Protein product: CSARPGRSSGNTIYF.